What follows is one T cell receptor (beta chain) and its context. The record originates from a study of CD8+CD57+ T cells in acquired aplastic anemia. Those patients picked for sequencing had displayed CD8+CD57+ cell expansion on flow cytometry. The V gene end was trimmed by 1 base and the J gene end by 5 bases; junction bases not matched to a gene: 7. Germline V gene lookup returns CDR1 SEHNR and CDR2 FQNEAQ (reference sequence). There are 15 residues in the CDR3. Investigators profiled TCR beta VDJ and CDR3 from genomic DNA template. TCRdb called the reads again in MiXCR, with one record for every CDR3 protein. The data contain just over 450,000 distinct CDR3 sequences, less than 35% of them singletons.

The source material was sorted CD4+, CD8+, or CD8+CD57+ T cells (not recorded which) from PBMCs. The chain has TRBV7-9 and TRBJ1-1, with 7 bases matching TRBD1. This TCR came from a human donor with aplastic anemia. The CDR3 sequence: CASSLGQGGSTEAFF. Here the CDR3 DNA reads TGTGCCAGCAGCTTAGGACAGGGAGGTAGTACTGAAGCTTTCTTT.